This T cell receptor beta chain emerged from a study of Graves' ophthalmopathy and Graves' hyperthyroidism. Looking at the study overall: Before any treatment was given, at initial diagnosis, peripheral blood was collected.

The sample holds many counts of this clonotype. Clinical symptoms, serum thyroxine, TRAb, thyroid ultrasound and orbital computed tomography formed the basis of diagnosis. Researchers took RNA transcripts and amplified TCR beta CDR3 regions from them. Following a first-round RT-PCR that used HTBI primers, a second-round multiplex PCR was carried out. TCRdb reprocessed the multiplex PCR reads via MiXCR and lists one record per CDR3 protein. The sample contains about 660,000 distinct CDR3 sequences, about 40% of which appear only once. With 6 bases removed from V and 3 bases from J, the gap between germline ends came to 18 bases. The CDR3 has 15 residues. Germline V CDR1 and CDR2: DFQATT, SNEGSKA (reference sequence).

Specimen: peripheral blood. This TCR was recovered from an adult man with Graves' ophthalmopathy. The genes are TRBV20-1 and TRBJ1-5, with D maybe TRBD1 (5 bases). The CDR3 is CSATRDGAINQPQHF. DNA of the CDR3: TGCAGTGCCACCCGGGACGGCGCAATCAATCAGCCCCAGCATTTT.